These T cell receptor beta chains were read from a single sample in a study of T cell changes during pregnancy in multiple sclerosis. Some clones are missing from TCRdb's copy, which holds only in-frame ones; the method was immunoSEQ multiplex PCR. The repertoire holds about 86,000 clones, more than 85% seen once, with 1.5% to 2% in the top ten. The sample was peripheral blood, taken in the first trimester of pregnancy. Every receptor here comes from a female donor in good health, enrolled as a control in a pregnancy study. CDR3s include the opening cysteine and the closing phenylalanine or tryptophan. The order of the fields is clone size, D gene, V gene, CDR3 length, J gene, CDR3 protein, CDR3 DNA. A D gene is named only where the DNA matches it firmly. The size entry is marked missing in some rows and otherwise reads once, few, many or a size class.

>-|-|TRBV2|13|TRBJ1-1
CASGQNMNTEAFF
TGTGCCAGCGGGCAGAACATGAACACTGAAGCTTTCTTT
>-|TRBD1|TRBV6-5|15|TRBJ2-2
CASSSGTGGTGELFF
TGTGCCAGCAGCTCCGGGACAGGGGGTACCGGGGAGCTGTTTTTT
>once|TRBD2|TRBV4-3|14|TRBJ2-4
CASSPGGARDIQYF
TGCGCCAGCAGCCCCGGGGGGGCTAGGGACATTCAGTACTTC
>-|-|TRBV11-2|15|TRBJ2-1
CASSLPRVSYNEQFF
TGTGCCAGCAGCTTACCCAGGGTATCCTACAATGAGCAGTTCTTC
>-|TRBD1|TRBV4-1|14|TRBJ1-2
CASSPGQGLGGYTF
TGCGCCAGCAGCCCCGGACAGGGCTTAGGGGGCTACACCTTC
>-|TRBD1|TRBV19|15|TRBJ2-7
CASSAPGQGRYEQYF
TGTGCCAGTAGTGCCCCGGGACAGGGACGGTACGAGCAGTACTTC
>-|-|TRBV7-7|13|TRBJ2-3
CASSLGSWDTQYF
TGTGCTAGCAGCTTAGGGAGTTGGGATACGCAGTATTTT
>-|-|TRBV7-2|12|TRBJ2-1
CASSLQGNEQFF
TGTGCCAGCAGCCTACAGGGCAATGAGCAGTTCTTC
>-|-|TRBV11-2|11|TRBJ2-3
CASSSRGIQYF
TGTGCCAGCAGCTCCCGGGGTATACAGTATTTT
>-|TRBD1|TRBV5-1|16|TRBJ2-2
CASSDRGLANTGELFF
TGCGCCAGCAGCGACAGGGGGCTAGCGAACACCGGGGAGCTGTTTTTT
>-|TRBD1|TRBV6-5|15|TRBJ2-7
CASSSGTGAAYEQYF
TGTGCCAGCAGTAGCGGGACAGGGGCAGCCTACGAGCAGTACTTC
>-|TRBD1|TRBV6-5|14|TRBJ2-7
CASSQGTASYEQYF
TGTGCCAGCAGTCAGGGGACAGCTTCCTACGAGCAGTACTTC
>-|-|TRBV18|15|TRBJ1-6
CASSLRRGIDSPLHF
TGTGCCAGCTCCCTCAGGCGGGGGATTGATTCACCCCTCCACTTT
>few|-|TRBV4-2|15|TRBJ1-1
CASSQDQGMNTEAFF
TGTGCCAGCAGCCAAGACCAGGGGATGAACACTGAAGCTTTCTTT
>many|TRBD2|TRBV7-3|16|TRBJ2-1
CASSHLAGKEGDEQFF
TGTGCCAGCAGCCACTTAGCGGGGAAAGAGGGCGACGAGCAGTTCTTC
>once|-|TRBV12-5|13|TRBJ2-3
CASGSAGTDTQYF
TGTGCTAGTGGTTCGGCAGGGACAGATACGCAGTATTTT
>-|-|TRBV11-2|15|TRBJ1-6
CASSLERNQNSPLHF
TGTGCCAGCAGCTTAGAAAGAAATCAGAATTCACCCCTCCACTTT
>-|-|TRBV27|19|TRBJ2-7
CASRGTGIGRERSSYEQYF
TGTGCCAGCAGGGGCACCGGTATTGGCCGAGAACGAAGCTCCTACGAGCAGTACTTC
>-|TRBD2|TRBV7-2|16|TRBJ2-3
CASSLGWLAVTDTQYF
TGTGCCAGCAGCTTAGGATGGCTAGCGGTCACAGATACGCAGTATTTT
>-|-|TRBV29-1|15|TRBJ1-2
CSVHTRAGINYGYTF
TGCAGCGTTCACACCAGGGCGGGGATTAACTATGGCTACACCTTC
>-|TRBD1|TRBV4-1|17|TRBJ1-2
CASSQGTGTPINYGYTF
TGCGCCAGCAGCCAAGGGACAGGCACCCCAATTAACTATGGCTACACCTTC